This T cell receptor (beta chain) derives from a study of T cell responses to AZD1222 COVID-19 vaccine. General observations from the study: There were mostly white British donors and more females than males, and clonal diversity was possibly underestimated. Sampling captured repertoires only after the peak T cell response.

Some clones are missing from TCRdb's copy, which holds only in-frame ones; the method was immunoSEQ multiplex PCR. The sample has 70,000 to 95,000 clones, 88% seen once; the top ten hold less than 9%. In the case of this clone: Its antigen is as yet unknown.

This TCR was sampled from an adult who received the AZD1222 COVID-19 vaccine. Sequenced here: peripheral blood, sampled 28 days after the second AZD1222 dose.

The chain's CDR3 is CASQDGRGANYEQYF. Here the CDR3 DNA reads TGTGCCAGCCAAGACGGTCGAGGGGCGAACTACGAGCAGTACTTC. This chain links TRBV28 with TRBJ2-7; D possibly matches TRBD1 or TRBD2 (5 bases each). The V gene lost 8 bases and the J gene lost 3 bases, with 20 bases spanning the gap. CDR1 is MDHEN, CDR2 SYDVKM, per germline. The CDR3 is made up of 15 amino acids. Full variable domain (outside the CDR3, taken from reference TRBV28 and TRBJ2-7): DVKVTQSSRYLVKRTGEKVFLECVQDMDHENMFWYRQDPGLGLRLIYFSYDVKMKEKGDIPEGYSVSREKKERFSLILESASTNQTSMYLCASQDGRGANYEQYFGPGTRLTVT.